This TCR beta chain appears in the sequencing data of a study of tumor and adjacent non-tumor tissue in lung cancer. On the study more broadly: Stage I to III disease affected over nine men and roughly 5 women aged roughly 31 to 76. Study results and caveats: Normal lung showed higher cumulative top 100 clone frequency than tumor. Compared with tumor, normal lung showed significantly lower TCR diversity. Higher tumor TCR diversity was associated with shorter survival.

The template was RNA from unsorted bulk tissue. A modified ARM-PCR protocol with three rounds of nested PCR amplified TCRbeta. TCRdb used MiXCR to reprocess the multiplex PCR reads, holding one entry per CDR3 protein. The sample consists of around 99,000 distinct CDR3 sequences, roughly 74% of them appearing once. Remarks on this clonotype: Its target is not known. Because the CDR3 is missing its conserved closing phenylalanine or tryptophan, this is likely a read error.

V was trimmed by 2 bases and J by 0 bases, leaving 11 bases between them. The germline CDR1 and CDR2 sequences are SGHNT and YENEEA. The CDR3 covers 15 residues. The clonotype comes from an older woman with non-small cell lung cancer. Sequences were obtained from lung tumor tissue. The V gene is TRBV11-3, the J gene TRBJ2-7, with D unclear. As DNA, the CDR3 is TGTGCCAGCAGCTTACGGGTATGGGTCTCCTACGAGCAGTACTTG. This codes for CASSLRVWVSYEQYL.